The T cell receptor (beta chain) under discussion was sequenced for a study of CD8+ T cells in alopecia areata. Study in general: The study gave treated patients oral tofacitinib at 5 to 10 mg twice daily. Treated patients received severity scores based on the percentage of scalp area affected.

Concerning this clone itself: Its antigen is currently unknown.

With 6 bases clipped from V and 4 bases from J, the junction kept 10 bases outside the gene matches. Germline lookup yields CDR1 MNHEY and CDR2 SMNVEV (reference sequence). The CDR3 covers 15 residues. General study results and limits: Tofacitinib yielded significantly lower scalp clonality and fewer expanded CD8+ clones among the top 100.

The treatment denotes: oral pan-JAK inhibitor, 5-10 mg twice daily. Reverse transcription of extracted RNA yielded cDNA, which provided the sequencing template. Only in-frame clones appear in the TCRdb table, and some are missing; sequencing was by immunoSEQ multiplex PCR. The table has 180,000 or so clones, 55% to 75% seen once. The sequence came from a human donor with alopecia areata. The chain has TRBV27 and TRBJ2-3, with TRBD2 identical over 7 bases. The sample here was CD4+ T cells sorted from blood, taken at week 24, from a patient treated with tofacitinib. The CDR3 loop is CASSPSSGRADTQYF. The CDR3 DNA reads as TGTGCCAGCAGCCCCTCTAGCGGAAGGGCAGATACGCAGTATTTT.